The rows below give T cell receptor beta chains drawn from one sample of a study of T cells in Graves' hyperthyroidism and ophthalmopathy. One entry per CDR3 protein results from TCRdb running MiXCR on the multiplex PCR reads. The sample carries some 570,000 distinct CDR3 sequences, 14% recorded once. Material for sequencing was blood. These receptors originate from a woman aged 18-29 years with Graves' ophthalmopathy. The CDR3 runs from the conserved cysteine through the conserved F or W. A D gene is named only where the DNA matches it firmly. The size entry is marked missing in some rows and otherwise reads once, few, many or a size class.

clone size: -; V gene: TRBV11-2; D gene: TRBD2; J gene: TRBJ2-7; CDR3 DNA: TGTGCCAGCAGCTCCCTCCTACTAGCGGGAGAGGGTGAGCAGTACTTC; CDR3 protein: CASSSLLLAGEGEQYF
clone size: many; V gene: TRBV27; D gene: TRBD2; J gene: TRBJ2-7; CDR3 DNA: TGTGCCAGCCTGGGACTAGCGGGAGCTATCGGGTACGAGCAGTACTTC; CDR3 protein: CASLGLAGAIGYEQYF
clone size: -; V gene: TRBV29-1; D gene: -; J gene: TRBJ2-7; CDR3 DNA: TGCGCTGGGGGGACAACCCCTTACGAGCAGTACTTC; CDR3 protein: CAGGTTPYEQYF
clone size: few; V gene: TRBV4-1; D gene: TRBD2; J gene: TRBJ2-1; CDR3 DNA: TGCGCCAGCAGGGCGCGGGAGATTGGGTACAATGAGCAGTTCTTC; CDR3 protein: CASRAREIGYNEQFF
clone size: many; V gene: TRBV5-1; D gene: -; J gene: TRBJ2-3; CDR3 DNA: TGCGCCAGCGGGCGGACAGCAACTAGCACAGATACGCAGTATTTT; CDR3 protein: CASGRTATSTDTQYF
clone size: many; V gene: TRBV28; D gene: -; J gene: TRBJ1-1; CDR3 DNA: TGTGCCAGCAGTCCAGGGGCGAACACTGAAGCTTTCTTT; CDR3 protein: CASSPGANTEAFF
clone size: -; V gene: TRBV4-1; D gene: -; J gene: TRBJ1-1; CDR3 DNA: TGCGCCAGCAGCCCCCTTTGGGTGAACACTGAAGCTTTCTTT; CDR3 protein: CASSPLWVNTEAFF
clone size: -; V gene: TRBV10-3; D gene: TRBD1; J gene: TRBJ1-2; CDR3 DNA: TGTGCCGTCGGGGAGGCGACAGGGTTCTATGGCTACACCTTC; CDR3 protein: CAVGEATGFYGYTF
clone size: few; V gene: TRBV6-2/TRBV6-3; D gene: -; J gene: TRBJ1-3; CDR3 DNA: TGTGCCAGCAGTTACTCGGGCGCGGACAGTGGCCCTGGAAACACCATATATTTT; CDR3 protein: CASSYSGADSGPGNTIYF
clone size: few; V gene: TRBV3-1; D gene: TRBD1; J gene: TRBJ1-6; CDR3 DNA: TGTGCCAGCAGCCAAGATCGGGGACAGTATAATTCACCCCTCCACTTT; CDR3 protein: CASSQDRGQYNSPLHF
clone size: many; V gene: TRBV6-2/TRBV6-3; D gene: TRBD1; J gene: TRBJ1-1; CDR3 DNA: TGTGCCAGCAGTTACTCAAGACAGGGGATGAACACTGAAGCTTTCTTT; CDR3 protein: CASSYSRQGMNTEAFF
clone size: -; V gene: TRBV29-1; D gene: -; J gene: TRBJ2-7; CDR3 DNA: TGCAGCGTGGAAGAGGAGGTGGGATACGAGCAGTACTTC; CDR3 protein: CSVEEEVGYEQYF
clone size: -; V gene: TRBV28; D gene: TRBD1; J gene: TRBJ1-2; CDR3 DNA: TGTGCCAGCAGTCCCCCCGGGACAGGGGGCGATGGCTACACCTTC; CDR3 protein: CASSPPGTGGDGYTF
clone size: many; V gene: TRBV28; D gene: -; J gene: TRBJ2-1; CDR3 DNA: TGTGCCAGCAGTCCGAGGCGACTGAACAATGAGCAGTTCTTC; CDR3 protein: CASSPRRLNNEQFF
clone size: -; V gene: TRBV7-2; D gene: -; J gene: TRBJ1-4; CDR3 DNA: TGTGCCAGCAGCCCCCCTTGGCCCGGTGAAGAAAGACTGTTTTTT; CDR3 protein: CASSPPWPGEERLFF
clone size: few; V gene: TRBV6-1; D gene: TRBD2; J gene: TRBJ2-1; CDR3 DNA: TGTGCCAGCAGTTGGACTAGCGACAATGAGCAGTTCTTC; CDR3 protein: CASSWTSDNEQFF
clone size: many; V gene: TRBV7-2; D gene: TRBD1; J gene: TRBJ2-3; CDR3 DNA: TGTGCCAGCAGCTTATCGGGACAGGCCACGCAGTATTTT; CDR3 protein: CASSLSGQATQYF
clone size: -; V gene: TRBV6-2/TRBV6-3; D gene: -; J gene: TRBJ1-3; CDR3 DNA: TGTGCCAGCAGTTATCAGGTCTCTGGAAACACCATATATTTT; CDR3 protein: CASSYQVSGNTIYF
clone size: -; V gene: TRBV27; D gene: TRBD1; J gene: TRBJ1-1; CDR3 DNA: TGTGCCAGCAGTCAATGGACAGGGGCGGCGGACACTGAAGCTTTCTTT; CDR3 protein: CASSQWTGAADTEAFF
clone size: -; V gene: TRBV18; D gene: -; J gene: TRBJ1-5; CDR3 DNA: TGTGCCAGCTCGCCCCGGGGGGACTTAGACCCCCAGCATTTT; CDR3 protein: CASSPRGDLDPQHF
clone size: many; V gene: TRBV28; D gene: -; J gene: TRBJ2-2; CDR3 DNA: TGTGCCAGCAGTTTAACCGGGTCGGTCGTCACCGGGGAGCTGTTTTTT; CDR3 protein: CASSLTGSVVTGELFF
clone size: many; V gene: TRBV6-1; D gene: -; J gene: TRBJ2-2; CDR3 DNA: TGTGCCAGCGAGCCAGGGGAGGGAATACACACCGGGGAGCTGTTTTTT; CDR3 protein: CASEPGEGIHTGELFF
clone size: -; V gene: TRBV28; D gene: TRBD2; J gene: TRBJ2-5; CDR3 DNA: TGTGCCAGCAGTTTATGGGGTAGCGGGAGTCAGGGAGAGACCCAGTACTTC; CDR3 protein: CASSLWGSGSQGETQYF
clone size: -; V gene: TRBV5-1; D gene: TRBD2; J gene: TRBJ2-3; CDR3 DNA: TGCGCCAGCAGCTTGCAACCGGCTGCTTCTATAGCGGGCCACTACACAGATACGCAGTATTTT; CDR3 protein: CASSLQPAASIAGHYTDTQYF
clone size: many; V gene: TRBV3-1; D gene: -; J gene: TRBJ2-4; CDR3 DNA: TGTGCCAGCAGCCGGGTTCCAAAAAACATTCAGTACTTC; CDR3 protein: CASSRVPKNIQYF
clone size: few; V gene: TRBV5-1; D gene: -; J gene: TRBJ1-4; CDR3 DNA: TGCGCCAGCAGCATGGAGGGAGGTTTTAGTGAAAAACTGTTTTTT; CDR3 protein: CASSMEGGFSEKLFF
clone size: many; V gene: TRBV24-1; D gene: -; J gene: TRBJ2-2; CDR3 DNA: TGTGCCACCAGTGAACGGCCGACCGGGGAGCTGTTTTTT; CDR3 protein: CATSERPTGELFF
clone size: many; V gene: TRBV19; D gene: -; J gene: TRBJ2-7; CDR3 DNA: TGTGCCAGTACCCCCGGACCAAGAAAATACGAGCAGTACTTC; CDR3 protein: CASTPGPRKYEQYF
clone size: many; V gene: TRBV20-1; D gene: -; J gene: TRBJ2-1; CDR3 DNA: TGCAGTGCTAGACCATTCCAACGGGAGATCTACAATGAGCAGTTCTTC; CDR3 protein: CSARPFQREIYNEQFF
clone size: -; V gene: TRBV20-1; D gene: -; J gene: TRBJ2-5; CDR3 DNA: TGCAGTGCTAGGGGGACTCGTAAAGAGACCCAGTACTTC; CDR3 protein: CSARGTRKETQYF
clone size: many; V gene: TRBV20-1; D gene: -; J gene: TRBJ2-3; CDR3 DNA: TGCAGTGCTAGAAAGGGCCCGGAGGATACGCAGTATTTT; CDR3 protein: CSARKGPEDTQYF